The T cell receptor (beta chain) described here comes from a study of metastatic and nonmetastatic thyroid tumors. About the study: The study looked at repertoires side by side in blood and in tumor or nodule tissue from malignant and benign thyroid patients.

Study-wide points: According to reports, the diversity of TCR beta was significantly higher in malignant thyroid tumors than in benign nodules, and this held in both blood and tumor samples.

TCRdb called clones again from the PCR reads with MiXCR. The sample consists of approximately 26,000 clones, 20% to 30% of them appearing once. Patients were all untreated before their thyroid surgery. This CDR3 region has 12 residues. Germline-derived CDR1 and CDR2 are SQVTM and ANQGSEA. Trimming shortened V by 7 bases and J by 3 bases, and 12 bases separated the two germline ends. On this clone: Its antigen is undetermined.

The chain carries TRBV29-1 and TRBJ2-5, with D tentatively TRBD1 or TRBD2 (5 bases each). Sequenced input: blood. The TCR originated in a female donor with papillary thyroid cancer or a benign thyroid nodule (not recorded which). Some clones in this sample may be carry-over from other donors' samples. The DNA for the CDR3 is TGCAGCGCCCCGAGAGGGGAAGAGACCCAGTACTTC. Translated: CSAPRGEETQYF.